The rows below give T cell receptor beta chains drawn from one sample of a study of cytomegalovirus exposure and HLA in healthy donors. Assay: immunoSEQ multiplex PCR; the TCRdb copy retains only in-frame clones and omits some. The repertoire holds about 120,000 clones, roughly 69% seen once, with less than 9.5% in the top ten. Sequenced: PBMCs. These receptors were obtained from a woman aged 40 to 55 in good health and CMV-seropositive. The CDR3 runs from the conserved cysteine through the conserved F or W. A D gene is named only where the DNA matches it firmly. For some rows the clone size is stated as once, few or many, or as a class when expanded; others skip it.

v_call: TRBV4-1; d_call: -; clone_size: few; j_call: TRBJ1-1; cdr3_nt: TGCGCCAGCAGTCGGGGAGTCAACACTGAAGCTTTCTTT; cdr3_aa: CASSRGVNTEAFF
v_call: TRBV6-1; d_call: TRBD1; clone_size: medium-sized; j_call: TRBJ1-1; cdr3_nt: TGTGCCAGCAGTGAAGCGGCAGGGGGCATGAACACTGAAGCTTTCTTT; cdr3_aa: CASSEAAGGMNTEAFF
v_call: TRBV4-3; d_call: TRBD1; clone_size: many; j_call: TRBJ1-1; cdr3_nt: TGCGCCAGCAGCCAAGACCTCGGCAGGGGGCGTATCGCTTTCTTT; cdr3_aa: CASSQDLGRGRIAFF
v_call: TRBV5-4; d_call: TRBD2; clone_size: -; j_call: TRBJ2-5; cdr3_nt: TGTGCCAGCAGCTTGGGGCGACTAGCGGGAGTTTTGGAGACCCAGTACTTC; cdr3_aa: CASSLGRLAGVLETQYF
v_call: TRBV30; d_call: TRBD1; clone_size: -; j_call: TRBJ2-5; cdr3_nt: TGTGCCTGGAGCTTGACAGGGGGCGAAGAGACCCAGTACTTC; cdr3_aa: CAWSLTGGEETQYF
v_call: TRBV6-1; d_call: -; clone_size: -; j_call: TRBJ1-3; cdr3_nt: TGTGCCAGCAGTGTAGTCCATCCGGGAAACACCATATATTTT; cdr3_aa: CASSVVHPGNTIYF
v_call: TRBV25-1; d_call: -; clone_size: few; j_call: TRBJ2-2; cdr3_nt: TGTGCCAGCAGTGACTACGCGAACACCGGGGAGCTGTTTTTT; cdr3_aa: CASSDYANTGELFF
v_call: TRBV6-5; d_call: TRBD1; clone_size: -; j_call: TRBJ1-1; cdr3_nt: TGTGCCAGCAGTTACTACGGGACAGGGTTGAACACTGAAGCTTTCTTT; cdr3_aa: CASSYYGTGLNTEAFF
v_call: TRBV5-1; d_call: TRBD1; clone_size: -; j_call: TRBJ2-2; cdr3_nt: TGCGCCAGCAGCCCCGGGACAGGGTGGGCCACCGGGGAGCTGTTTTTT; cdr3_aa: CASSPGTGWATGELFF
v_call: TRBV28; d_call: TRBD1; clone_size: -; j_call: TRBJ1-4; cdr3_nt: TGTGCCAGCAGTTCCCGGACAGGGGGGGATGAAAAACTGTTTTTT; cdr3_aa: CASSSRTGGDEKLFF
v_call: TRBV4-3; d_call: TRBD1; clone_size: once; j_call: TRBJ1-2; cdr3_nt: TGCGCCAGCAGCCACGCCGGGACAGGGAACTATGGCTACACCTTC; cdr3_aa: CASSHAGTGNYGYTF
v_call: TRBV29-1; d_call: TRBD1; clone_size: few; j_call: TRBJ2-6; cdr3_nt: TGCAGCGTTGTACGGGACAGCCCCTCTGGGGCCAACGTCCTGACTTTC; cdr3_aa: CSVVRDSPSGANVLTF
v_call: TRBV28; d_call: -; clone_size: few; j_call: TRBJ1-5; cdr3_nt: TGTGCCAGCAGTTTCAGGGGCACACTCAATCAGCCCCAGCATTTT; cdr3_aa: CASSFRGTLNQPQHF
v_call: TRBV4-3; d_call: -; clone_size: once; j_call: TRBJ2-1; cdr3_nt: TGCGCCAGCAGCCAAACAGCCACCTTGGACAATGAGCAGTTCTTC; cdr3_aa: CASSQTATLDNEQFF
v_call: TRBV7-2; d_call: TRBD1; clone_size: -; j_call: TRBJ1-2; cdr3_nt: TGTGCCAGCAGCGTAAAGACAGGGGCTAACTATGGCTACACCTTC; cdr3_aa: CASSVKTGANYGYTF
v_call: TRBV10-1; d_call: TRBD2; clone_size: -; j_call: TRBJ2-1; cdr3_nt: TGCGCCAGCAGTGAGTTGGGCGAAACTAGCGGGAGGACAAATGAGCAGTTCTTC; cdr3_aa: CASSELGETSGRTNEQFF
v_call: TRBV7-9; d_call: TRBD2; clone_size: -; j_call: TRBJ2-7; cdr3_nt: TGTGCCAGCAGCCCAGTCACTAGCGGGATGTACGAGCAGTACTTC; cdr3_aa: CASSPVTSGMYEQYF
v_call: TRBV5-5; d_call: TRBD2; clone_size: few; j_call: TRBJ2-7; cdr3_nt: TGTGCCAGCAGCCCCGGACCGAGCGGGAGGGGGCACGAGCAGTACTTC; cdr3_aa: CASSPGPSGRGHEQYF
v_call: TRBV5-8; d_call: TRBD1; clone_size: once; j_call: TRBJ2-2; cdr3_nt: TGTGCCAGCAGCTTGGCGACAGGGGGCTCTGGGGAGCTGTTTTTT; cdr3_aa: CASSLATGGSGELFF
v_call: TRBV18; d_call: TRBD1; clone_size: -; j_call: TRBJ1-5; cdr3_nt: TGTGCCAGCTCACCCCTGGGGGGACAGGGGAGCAATCAGCCCCAGCATTTT; cdr3_aa: CASSPLGGQGSNQPQHF
v_call: TRBV2; d_call: TRBD2; clone_size: -; j_call: TRBJ2-7; cdr3_nt: TGTGCCAGCAGGCAGTTGGGTAGCGGGAGGGCCGGGAACGAGCAGTACTTC; cdr3_aa: CASRQLGSGRAGNEQYF
v_call: TRBV5-6; d_call: TRBD1; clone_size: -; j_call: TRBJ2-1; cdr3_nt: TGTGCCAGCAGCTTGCGACAGGGGGTCATCTACAATGAGCAGTTCTTC; cdr3_aa: CASSLRQGVIYNEQFF
v_call: TRBV7-8; d_call: -; clone_size: few; j_call: TRBJ2-1; cdr3_nt: TGTGCCAGCAGCTTGCTCCGGGATGAGCAGTTCTTC; cdr3_aa: CASSLLRDEQFF
v_call: TRBV11-1; d_call: -; clone_size: -; j_call: TRBJ2-7; cdr3_nt: TGTGCCAGCAGCTTTTCTAGAGGGAACGAGCAGTACTTC; cdr3_aa: CASSFSRGNEQYF
v_call: TRBV7-9; d_call: TRBD2; clone_size: -; j_call: TRBJ2-3; cdr3_nt: TGTGCCAGCAGCACCCGCGGGAGTGCGGCAGATACGCAGTATTTT; cdr3_aa: CASSTRGSAADTQYF
v_call: TRBV7-6; d_call: TRBD1; clone_size: few; j_call: TRBJ2-1; cdr3_nt: TGTGCCAGCAGCTTAGCGGGGACAGGGGCTGTTAGCTCCTACAATGAGCAGTTCTTC; cdr3_aa: CASSLAGTGAVSSYNEQFF
v_call: TRBV15; d_call: -; clone_size: -; j_call: TRBJ2-3; cdr3_nt: TGTGCCACCAGCAGAGGAGTAGATACGCAGTATTTT; cdr3_aa: CATSRGVDTQYF